The 8 T cell receptor beta chains reported below all come from one sample, sequenced in a study of CD4 and CD8 cells across lung adenocarcinoma regions. TCRdb reanalysed the PCR reads using MiXCR and keeps one entry per CDR3 protein. Here the sample spans around 20,000 distinct CDR3 sequences, approximately 54% being singletons. Material: CD8+ T cells from the center of a lung tumor. These receptors all stem from a female donor with lung adenocarcinoma. The CD4 and CD8 labels of this study may be unreliable.

This clonotype was picked up a small number of times. The gene calls are TRBV4-1 and TRBJ1-4; 9 bases agree with TRBD1. V gave up 4 bases and J gave up 6 bases; unmatched junction bases: 9. Per germline, CDR1 MGHRA and CDR2 YSYEKL. The CDR3 is 16 residues long. CDR3 sequence (DNA): TGCGCCAGCAGCCCTACTGGGACAGGGTCGGATGAAAAACTGTTTTTT. This gives the protein CASSPTGTGSDEKLFF.

As for this clonotype: At one end, the junction sequence differs from germline, possibly due to a read error. The chain is built from TRBV6-1 and TRBJ2-3, with D possibly matching TRBD2 (5 bases). CDR1 MNHNS and CDR2 SASEGT come from the germline V gene. This CDR3 is 15 amino acids long. Here the CDR3 reads CASRRWAGSTDKQFF. CDR3 DNA sequence: TGTGCCAGCAGGCGATGGGCTGGGAGCACAGATAAGCAGTTTTTT.

The genes are TRBV6-1 and TRBJ2-1, with 7 positions matching TRBD2. The germline V gene encodes CDR1 MNHNS and CDR2 SASEGT. The CDR3 extends over 12 amino acids. J gave up 7 bases and V 7 bases, and 4 bases lay outside the gene matches. The CDR3 sequence is CASIREGNEQFF. In nucleotides, the CDR3 is TGTGCCAGCATAAGGGAGGGAAATGAGCAGTTCTTC.

The chain has TRBV4-1 and TRBJ2-5; D remains ambiguous. The germline V gene encodes CDR1 MGHRA and CDR2 YSYEKL. The CDR3 contains 12 residues. Trimming took 2 bases from V and 11 from J, leaving 12 bases between them. CDR3 loop: CASSQSANQQYF. CDR3 nucleotide sequence: TGCGCCAGCAGCCAATCCGCTAACCAGCAGTACTTC.

Concerning this clonotype itself: Germline is not matched at one junction end, which may reflect a read error. The chain joins TRBV27 to TRBJ2-4; either TRBD1 or TRBD2 may supply D (7 bases each). Germline V lookup: CDR1 MNHEY, CDR2 SMNVEV (reference sequence). CDR3 length: 13 amino acids. Here the CDR3 reads CVRGGRATNMQYF. CDR3 DNA: TGTGTCAGGGGGGGGCGAGCCACAAACATGCAGTACTTC.

The V and J genes are TRBV3-1 and TRBJ2-5, with TRBD2 identical over 9 bases. Germline V lookup: CDR1 LGHDT, CDR2 YNNKEL (reference sequence). The V and J ends lost 9 bases and 6 bases, in that order; junction bases with no gene match: 14. This CDR3 contains 15 residues. CDR3 bases: TGTGCCAGGAGGGGCGGGGGGGGTGACAAAAAGACCCAGTACTTC. It yields the protein CARRGGGGDKKTQYF.

This clonotype was picked up a small number of times. The J gene is TRBJ1-2, the V gene TRBV4-1; D is ambiguous. The CDR3 spans 14 residues. Deletions cut 0 bases from V and 2 bases from J, with 7 bases between. From germline, CDR1 is MGHRA and CDR2 YSYEKL. The CDR3 spells CASSQDHQNYGYTF. The CDR3 DNA reads as TGCGCCAGCAGCCAAGATCACCAGAACTATGGCTACACCTTC.

The chain is built from TRBV6-5 and TRBJ2-3; D is possibly TRBD2 (5 bases). CDR1 is MNHEY, CDR2 SVGAGI, per germline. This CDR3 has 17 amino acids. Deletions cut 0 bases from V and 0 bases from J, with 13 bases between. The CDR3: CASSYSRTQSSTDTQYF. In nucleotides, the CDR3 is TGTGCCAGCAGTTACTCCCGGACTCAATCTAGCACAGATACGCAGTATTTT.